This T cell receptor beta chain is drawn from a study of blood T cell repertoires in COVID-19. Study overall: Samples came from the United States, Italy and Spain, spanning acute and convalescent COVID-19. In each case, the material was cDNA or gDNA derived from T cells, B-cell-depleted T cells, or PBMCs.

Trimming cost V 5 bases and J 2 bases; bases outside gene matches: 7. The CDR3 runs to 15 residues. Germline V gives CDR1 SEHNR, CDR2 FQNEAQ (reference sequence). As processed by the authors: Amplification from reference gene primers served as the basis for estimated nucleated cell counts. Some clones are missing from TCRdb's copy, which holds only in-frame ones; the method was immunoSEQ multiplex PCR. The V and J calls and clone size come from that table; D and trimming were worked out from the DNA. The sample has 150,000 or so clones; over 70% are singletons. The rearrangement links TRBV7-9 to TRBJ2-3; 7 bases agree with TRBD2. Sequencing was done on a sample of peripheral blood. The TCR originated in an older man with acute or convalescent COVID-19. In DNA form, the CDR3 reads TGTGCCAGCAGCCTAACCGGGACTATCACAGATACGCAGTATTTT. This sequence encodes CASSLTGTITDTQYF.